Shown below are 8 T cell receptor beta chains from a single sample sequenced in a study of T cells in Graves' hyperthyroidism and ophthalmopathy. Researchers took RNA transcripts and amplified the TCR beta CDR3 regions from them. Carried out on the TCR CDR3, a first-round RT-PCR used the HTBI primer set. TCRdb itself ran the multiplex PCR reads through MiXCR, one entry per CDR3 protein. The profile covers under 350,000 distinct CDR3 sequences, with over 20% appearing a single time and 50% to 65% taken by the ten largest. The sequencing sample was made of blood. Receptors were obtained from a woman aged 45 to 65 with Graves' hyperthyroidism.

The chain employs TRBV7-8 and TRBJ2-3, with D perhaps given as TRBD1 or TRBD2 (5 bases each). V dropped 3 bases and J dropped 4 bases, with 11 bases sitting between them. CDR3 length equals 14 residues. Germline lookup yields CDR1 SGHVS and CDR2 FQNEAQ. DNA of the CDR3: TGTGCCAGCAGCTTTCGGGACGGACCAGATACGCAGTATTTT. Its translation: CASSFRDGPDTQYF.

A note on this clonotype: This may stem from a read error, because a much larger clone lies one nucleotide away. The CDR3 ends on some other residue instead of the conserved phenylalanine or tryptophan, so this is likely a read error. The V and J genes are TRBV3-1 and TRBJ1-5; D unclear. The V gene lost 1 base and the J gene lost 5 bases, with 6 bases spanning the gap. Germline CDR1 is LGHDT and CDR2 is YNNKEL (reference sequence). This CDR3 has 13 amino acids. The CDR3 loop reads CASSQVRDQPQHL. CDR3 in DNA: TGTGCCAGCAGCCAAGTCCGGGATCAGCCCCAGCATTTG.

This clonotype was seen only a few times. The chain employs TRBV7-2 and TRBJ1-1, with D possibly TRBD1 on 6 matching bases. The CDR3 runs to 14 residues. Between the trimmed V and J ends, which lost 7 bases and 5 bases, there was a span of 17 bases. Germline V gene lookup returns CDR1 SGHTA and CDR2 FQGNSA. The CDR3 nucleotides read TGTGCCAGCACCCCCCCCCAGGGGTGGACTGAAGCTTTCTTT. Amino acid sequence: CASTPPQGWTEAFF. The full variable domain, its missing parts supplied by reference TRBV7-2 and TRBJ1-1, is GAGVSQSPSNKVTEKGKDVELRCDPISGHTALYWYRQSLGQGLEFLIYFQGNSAPDKSGLPSDRFSAERTGGSVSTLTIQRTQQEDSAVYLCASTPPQGWTEAFFGQGTRLTVV.

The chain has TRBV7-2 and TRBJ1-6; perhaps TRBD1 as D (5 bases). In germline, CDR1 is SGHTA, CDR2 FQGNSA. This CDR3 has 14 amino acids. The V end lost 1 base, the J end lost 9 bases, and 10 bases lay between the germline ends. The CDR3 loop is CASSLEVGLSPLHF. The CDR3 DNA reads TGTGCCAGCAGCTTAGAAGTGGGGCTTTCACCCCTCCACTTT.

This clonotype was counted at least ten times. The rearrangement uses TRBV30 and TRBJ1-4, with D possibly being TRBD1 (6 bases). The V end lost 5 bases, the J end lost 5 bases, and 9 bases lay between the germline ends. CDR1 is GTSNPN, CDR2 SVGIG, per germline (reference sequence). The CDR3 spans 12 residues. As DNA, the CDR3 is TGTGCCTGGGGACAGCTCAATGAAAAACTGTTTTTT. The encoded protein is CAWGQLNEKLFF.

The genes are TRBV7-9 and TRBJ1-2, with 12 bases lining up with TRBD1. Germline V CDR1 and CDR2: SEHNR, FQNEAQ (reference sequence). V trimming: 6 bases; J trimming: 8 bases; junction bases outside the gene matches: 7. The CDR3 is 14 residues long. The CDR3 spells CASRPVGTGGGYTF. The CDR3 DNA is TGTGCCAGCAGACCCGTTGGGACAGGGGGCGGCTACACCTTC.

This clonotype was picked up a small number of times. CDR3 DNA: TGTGCCAGCAGCCAAGGCTCACAGGGTCGATCTAGGGAGACCCAGTACTTC. This gives the protein CASSQGSQGRSRETQYF. The chain carries TRBV14 and TRBJ2-5; D is perhaps TRBD1 (6 bases). Trimming removed 1 base from V and 5 bases from J, with 20 bases in between. The CDR3 runs to 17 residues. Germline V lookup: CDR1 SGHDN, CDR2 FVKESK.

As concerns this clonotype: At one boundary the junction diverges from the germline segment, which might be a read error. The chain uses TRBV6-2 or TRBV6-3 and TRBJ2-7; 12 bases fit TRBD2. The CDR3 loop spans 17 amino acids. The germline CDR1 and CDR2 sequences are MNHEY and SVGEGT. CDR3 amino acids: CASSDSKTSGSSYEQYF. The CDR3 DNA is TGTGCCAGCAGTGACTCGAAGACTAGCGGGAGCTCCTACGAGCAGTACTTC.